This passage covers 15 T cell receptor beta chains from one sample sequenced in a study of technical replicates of blood from several donors. Method: immunoSEQ multiplex PCR; TCRdb's copy keeps in-frame clones and lacks some. This sample has about 61,000 clones; approximately 97% occur once, and the top ten carry around 0.19%. The sample taken for sequencing was T cells isolated from PBMCs. These receptors all come from a human donor in good health.

Written as DNA, the CDR3 is TGTGCCAGCAGCTATGGGACAGCTAACTATGGCTACACCTTC. This codes for CASSYGTANYGYTF. The V gene is TRBV7-2, the J gene TRBJ1-2, with 7 positions matching TRBD1. V shed 4 bases, J shed 0 bases, and the junction held 2 bases outside the gene matches. Germline CDR1 is SGHTA and CDR2 is FQGNSA. This CDR3 region has 14 residues.

The V gene is TRBV11-2, the J gene TRBJ2-5; TRBD1 agrees at 12 bases. After removal of 5 bases from V and 4 bases from J, the junction contained 5 bases not matched to a gene. Germline V gives CDR1 SGHAT, CDR2 FQNNGV. The CDR3 sequence is 15 residues long. Here the CDR3 DNA reads TGTGCCAGCAGCCCCCGGGACAGGGGGCCAGAGACCCAGTACTTC. Amino acids: CASSPRDRGPETQYF.

The chain recombines TRBV28 with TRBJ2-5, with D perhaps matching TRBD1 (6 bases). Germline V gene lookup returns CDR1 MDHEN and CDR2 SYDVKM. This CDR3 is built from 13 residues. Trimming left V 6 bases short and J 2 bases short, with 10 bases between. CDR3 in amino acids: CASSPGQQETQYF. CDR3 in DNA: TGTGCCAGCAGCCCCGGACAGCAAGAGACCCAGTACTTC.

J is TRBJ2-7 and V is TRBV13, with TRBD2 identical over 9 bases. V trimming: 6 bases; J trimming: 2 bases; junction bases outside the gene matches: 8. CDR1 and CDR2 (germline): PRHDT, FYEKMQ (reference sequence). The CDR3 runs to 15 residues. DNA of the CDR3: TGTGCCAGCAGGGATAGAAGGACTAGCGCCTACGAGCAGTACTTC. Amino acids: CASRDRRTSAYEQYF. The full variable domain, rest sourced from reference TRBV13 and TRBJ2-7, is AAGVIQSPRHLIKEKRETATLKCYPIPRHDTVYWYQQGPGQDPQFLISFYEKMQSDKGSIPDRFSAQQFSDYHSELNMSSLELGDSALYFCASRDRRTSAYEQYFGPGTRLTVT.

This CDR3 reads CASGRDAWDRTYEQYF. CDR3 bases: TGTGCCAGCGGGAGGGATGCTTGGGACAGGACCTACGAGCAGTACTTC. The chain carries TRBV2 and TRBJ2-7; a weak D match, TRBD1 (8 bases). Germline V CDR1 and CDR2: SNHLY, FYNNEI. V shed 8 bases and J shed 2 bases, with 22 bases lying between them. The CDR3 covers 16 residues.

This chain uses TRBV25-1 with TRBJ1-1; 10 bases match TRBD1. The CDR3 is made up of 17 amino acids. Germline loops: CDR1 MGHDK, CDR2 SYGVNS. Unmatched junction bases numbered 10, after V lost 2 bases and J lost 4 bases. CDR3 nucleotides: TGTGCCAGCAGTGAAATCCTCGTGGGGGACAGGGGCACTGAAGCTTTCTTT. Residues: CASSEILVGDRGTEAFF.

This clone was picked up one time. The rearrangement joins TRBV2 to TRBJ1-2, with D unclear. The CDR3 sequence is 12 residues long. The V end lost 8 bases, the J end lost 7 bases, and 14 bases lay between the germline ends. CDR1 SNHLY and CDR2 FYNNEI come from the germline V gene. This CDR3 is CASSRDLAGYTF. The CDR3 region has the DNA TGTGCCAGCTCCCGAGACTTGGCTGGCTACACCTTC.

The chain uses TRBV7-6 and TRBJ2-7; D might be TRBD2 (5 bases). The CDR3 is 12 amino acids. Germline CDR1 SGHVS, CDR2 FNYEAQ. V was shortened by 2 bases and J by 6 bases, with 8 bases between the two germline ends. This CDR3 reads CASSLFAGEQYF. The CDR3 DNA sequence: TGTGCCAGCAGCTTATTCGCGGGCGAGCAGTACTTC.

The rearrangement links TRBV4-1 to TRBJ1-6; the D gene is possibly TRBD1 (5 bases). The V and J ends lost 4 bases and 8 bases respectively, with 18 bases between them. CDR3 length: 16 residues. Germline-derived CDR1 and CDR2 are MGHRA and YSYEKL. This CDR3 is CASSPWGDRGDSPLHF. CDR3 DNA: TGCGCCAGCAGCCCCTGGGGGGATAGAGGGGATTCACCCCTCCACTTT.

The chain employs TRBV19 and TRBJ1-5; TRBD1 matches 8 bases. CDR1 is LNHDA and CDR2 is SQIVND in the germline V gene (reference sequence). The CDR3 runs to 16 residues. Germline trimming cut 6 bases from V and 0 bases from J; bases unmatched to any gene: 7. The CDR3 sequence: CASSGQGGFSNQPQHF. CDR3 DNA sequence: TGTGCCAGTAGCGGACAGGGTGGTTTTAGCAATCAGCCCCAGCATTTT.

The genes are TRBV4-1 and TRBJ2-5; TRBD2 aligns across 7 bases. The V segment lost 1 base and the J segment 4 bases; nucleotides outside the gene matches: 6. The germline V gene has CDR1 MGHRA and CDR2 YSYEKL. The CDR3 is 15 residues long. CDR3 sequence: CASSQGAGRVETQYF. The CDR3 coding sequence is TGCGCCAGCAGCCAAGGGGCAGGGAGGGTAGAGACCCAGTACTTC.

This chain connects TRBV14 to TRBJ2-7, with 8 bases identical to TRBD2. This CDR3 has 15 residues. From germline, CDR1 is SGHDN and CDR2 FVKESK. Trimming removed 6 bases from V and 1 base from J; junction bases left unmatched: 8. The CDR3 nucleotides read TGTGCCAGCAGTCGGAGCGGGGGCTTTTCCTACGAGCAGTACTTC. Its translation: CASSRSGGFSYEQYF.

The chain links TRBV28 to TRBJ1-2, with D maybe TRBD1 (6 bases). Germline V lookup: CDR1 MDHEN, CDR2 SYDVKM. Trimming took 5 bases from V and 4 from J, leaving 26 bases between them. This CDR3 is built from 18 residues. The CDR3 sequence is CASSGSLRQAAMIYGYTF. The CDR3 region has the DNA TGTGCCAGCAGTGGTTCCCTCAGACAGGCCGCGATGATCTATGGCTACACCTTC.

The V and J genes are TRBV15 and TRBJ2-1; 9 positions agree with TRBD2. CDR1 is LNHNV and CDR2 is YYDKDF in the germline V gene (reference sequence). V shed 0 bases and J 8 bases; nucleotides not matched to a gene: 20. CDR3 length equals 20 residues. The CDR3 region has the DNA TGTGCCACCAGCAGAGATGTGAGGCTAGCGGGAAGGAGTGGGAGCCATGAGCAGTTCTTC. Its translation: CATSRDVRLAGRSGSHEQFF.

The V gene is TRBV29-1, the J gene TRBJ2-7; 7 positions agree with TRBD1. The V and J ends lost 4 bases and 6 bases, in that order; junction bases with no gene match: 12. The V gene's germline CDR1 is SQVTM and CDR2 ANQGSEA. The CDR3 covers 14 residues. CDR3 DNA: TGCAGCGTTGTGGTTTTGACAGGGACCCCCGAGCAGTACTTC. It yields the protein CSVVVLTGTPEQYF.